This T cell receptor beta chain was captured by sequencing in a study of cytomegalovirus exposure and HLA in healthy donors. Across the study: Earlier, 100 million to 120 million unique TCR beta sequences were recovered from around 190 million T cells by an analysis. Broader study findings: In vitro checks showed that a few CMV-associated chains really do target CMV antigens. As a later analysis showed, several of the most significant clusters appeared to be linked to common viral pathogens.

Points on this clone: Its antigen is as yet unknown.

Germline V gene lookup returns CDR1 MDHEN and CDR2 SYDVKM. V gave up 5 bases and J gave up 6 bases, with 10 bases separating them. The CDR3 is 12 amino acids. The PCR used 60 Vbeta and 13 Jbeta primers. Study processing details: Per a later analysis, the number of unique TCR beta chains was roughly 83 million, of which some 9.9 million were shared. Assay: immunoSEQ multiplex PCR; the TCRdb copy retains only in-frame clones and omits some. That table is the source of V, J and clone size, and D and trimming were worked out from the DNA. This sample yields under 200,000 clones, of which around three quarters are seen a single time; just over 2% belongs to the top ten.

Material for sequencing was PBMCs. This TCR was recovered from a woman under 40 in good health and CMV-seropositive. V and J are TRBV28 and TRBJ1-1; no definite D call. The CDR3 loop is CASSLAKAEAFF. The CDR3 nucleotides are TGTGCCAGCAGTCTAGCTAAGGCTGAAGCTTTCTTT.